These T cell receptor beta chains were read from a single sample in a study of beta chain features in type 1 diabetes. TCRdb's copy holds only in-frame clones and misses some; the assay was immunoSEQ multiplex PCR. Of some 330,000 clones listed, roughly 12% are singletons. Material for sequencing was naive CD4+ T cells from blood. Every receptor here comes from a woman under 30 with type 1 diabetes. Both conserved end residues are part of each CDR3. Fields, in order: clone size, D gene, J gene, V gene, CDR3 DNA, CDR3 protein. The D gene is left open where the match is weak. Size tells how often a clone was seen (once, few, many) or the class of an expanded clone, and some rows leave it out.

>-|-|TRBJ1-1|TRBV7-9
TGTGCCAGCAGCTTTGGACTCACGAGGGGGACTGAAGCTTTCTTT
CASSFGLTRGTEAFF
>-|-|TRBJ2-5|TRBV2
TGTGCCAGCAGTGACGGCGGCCAAGAGACCCAGTACTTC
CASSDGGQETQYF
>-|-|TRBJ2-7|TRBV28
TGTGCCAGCAGTCACGCTTTGTCAGGTTCTTACTACGAGCAGTACTTC
CASSHALSGSYYEQYF
>few|TRBD1|TRBJ1-2|TRBV2
TGTGCCAGCAGACCTGGACAGGGGAACTATGGCTACACCTTC
CASRPGQGNYGYTF
>-|-|TRBJ2-3|TRBV6-1
TGTGCCAGCAGTGAGACAGGACGCACAGATACGCAGTATTTT
CASSETGRTDTQYF
>few|TRBD1|TRBJ2-7|TRBV11-2
TGTGCCAGCAGCTTAGTAGAACACAGGGGTATCGAGCAGTACTTC
CASSLVEHRGIEQYF
>-|TRBD2|TRBJ2-1|TRBV7-9
TGTGCCAGCAGCGAAGCGGGGGGCTCCTACAATGAGCAGTTCTTC
CASSEAGGSYNEQFF
>-|TRBD1|TRBJ2-7|TRBV30
TGTGCCTGGGGCGTGGCCGGGACAGGGGGTCACGAGCAGTACTTC
CAWGVAGTGGHEQYF
>few|TRBD2|TRBJ2-3|TRBV4-3
TGCGCCAGCAGCCAAAACAGCGGGGGTACAGATACGCAGTATTTT
CASSQNSGGTDTQYF
>few|-|TRBJ1-3|TRBV11-3
TGTGCCAGCAGCCCCCGCGGGTTCTCTGGAAACACCATATATTTT
CASSPRGFSGNTIYF
>-|-|TRBJ1-2|TRBV6-5
TGTGCCAGCAGTTACCTCGGGAGATACACCTTC
CASSYLGRYTF
>few|TRBD2|TRBJ2-1|TRBV6-5
TGTGCCAGCAGTTACACCAGCGGGATTCACTGGCATGAGCAGTTCTTC
CASSYTSGIHWHEQFF
>-|-|TRBJ2-1|TRBV10-3
TGTGCCATCAGTACCCACTTGGGCACAGGTAGGGAGCAGTTCTTC
CAISTHLGTGREQFF
>few|-|TRBJ2-7|TRBV30
TGTGCCTGGAGTGTACCGGTTGGGCCCTACGAGCAGTACTTC
CAWSVPVGPYEQYF
>few|-|TRBJ1-5|TRBV18
TGTGCCAGCTCCACACGGGGGGATAGCAATCAGCCCCAGCATTTT
CASSTRGDSNQPQHF
>-|-|TRBJ2-6|TRBV7-9
TGTGCCAGCAGCTTAACCTCCAGGGTGAACGTCCTGACTTTC
CASSLTSRVNVLTF
>-|TRBD2|TRBJ2-3|TRBV29-1
TGCAGCGTTGCCCTCGGGAGGCTAGCGGGCACAGATACGCAGTATTTT
CSVALGRLAGTDTQYF
>-|-|TRBJ2-5|TRBV2
TGTGCCAGCAGGAGACAGACCCAAGAGACCCAGTACTTC
CASRRQTQETQYF
>-|-|TRBJ1-1|TRBV7-2
TGTGCCAGCGGGCTTGGGAGCAACACTGAAGCTTTCTTT
CASGLGSNTEAFF
>few|-|TRBJ2-1|TRBV25-1
TGTGCCAGCCGGGACTTCGTCAATGAGCAGTTCTTC
CASRDFVNEQFF
>few|-|TRBJ2-3|TRBV30
TGTGCCTGGAGCGTAGCGAAAAGCGGCCCAGATACGCAGTATTTT
CAWSVAKSGPDTQYF
>few|-|TRBJ2-7|TRBV29-1
TGCAGCGTTGTAGTCAGGGGTTACGAGCAGTACTTC
CSVVVRGYEQYF
>-|TRBD2|TRBJ2-1|TRBV6-5
TGTGCCAGCGCTCTTGGCGGGAGGGGGAATGAGCAGTTCTTC
CASALGGRGNEQFF
>-|TRBD1|TRBJ1-4|TRBV2
TGTGCCAGCAGTGAACAGGGGGCTCTTAATGAAAAACTGTTTTTT
CASSEQGALNEKLFF
>few|-|TRBJ2-1|TRBV20-1
TGCAGTGCTAGACTAGTCGGTGAGCAGTTCTTC
CSARLVGEQFF
>few|TRBD1|TRBJ2-7|TRBV4-3
TGCGCCAGCAGCCAAGAGGGACAGGGGGGTTACGAGCAGTACTTC
CASSQEGQGGYEQYF
>-|-|TRBJ2-1|TRBV5-1
TGCGCCAGCAGCTTGAGGGGACAAGTTGCCGAGCAGTTCTTC
CASSLRGQVAEQFF
>-|TRBD1|TRBJ2-3|TRBV30
TGTGCCTCTGACAGGGGTTCAGATACGCAGTATTTT
CASDRGSDTQYF
>few|TRBD2|TRBJ2-4|TRBV4-3
TGCGCCAGCAGCCATCTCCACGGGGGGGTTCTAGCCAAAAACATTCAGTACTTC
CASSHLHGGVLAKNIQYF
>-|-|TRBJ2-1|TRBV7-9
TGTGCCAGCAGCCCCCAGGGCAATGAGCAGTTCTTC
CASSPQGNEQFF
>few|-|TRBJ2-5|TRBV9
TGTGCCAGCAGCGTAGGTCAAGAGGAGCGAGAGACCCAGTACTTC
CASSVGQEERETQYF
>-|-|TRBJ2-1|TRBV6-5
TGTGCCAGCAGTTTCGGTGGGAGTGATGGTTATGAGCAGTTCTTC
CASSFGGSDGYEQFF
>-|-|TRBJ1-4|TRBV15
TGTGCCACCAGCACCTCACAGGGTGGAACTAATGAAAAACTGTTTTTT
CATSTSQGGTNEKLFF
>-|-|TRBJ2-2|TRBV6-5
TGTGCCAGCAGAGGACAGGGAGGGTTCACCGGGGAGCTGTTTTTT
CASRGQGGFTGELFF
>-|-|TRBJ2-7|TRBV28
TGTGCCAGCAACATACAGGGCTACGAGCAGTACTTC
CASNIQGYEQYF
>-|-|TRBJ2-2|TRBV11-2
TGTGCCAGCCCCCCCCAGGCAAACACCGGGGAGCTGTTTTTT
CASPPQANTGELFF
>few|TRBD1|TRBJ2-5|TRBV7-2
TGTGCCAGCGACGACGATAGAGGGGGACAGTACCCGGGGACCCAGTACTTC
CASDDDRGGQYPGTQYF
>few|-|TRBJ2-3|TRBV23-1
TGCGCCAGCCCCCGAGAGGCCCAGGATACGCAGTATTTT
CASPREAQDTQYF
>-|-|TRBJ2-2|TRBV18
TGTGCCAGCTCACCATTCATCCCTGAGGGCCCCGGGGAGCTGTTTTTT
CASSPFIPEGPGELFF
>-|-|TRBJ2-7|TRBV27
TGTGCCAGCAGTTCACAGGGCGACTACGAGCAGTACTTC
CASSSQGDYEQYF
>few|TRBD1|TRBJ1-4|TRBV25-1
TGTGCCAGCAGTCGAGGGGGCGGTGAAAAACTGTTTTTT
CASSRGGGEKLFF
>few|-|TRBJ1-5|TRBV29-1
TGCAGCGTCGGGGATCAGCCCCAGCATTTT
CSVGDQPQHF
>-|-|TRBJ2-3|TRBV6-5
TGTGCCAGCAGTTACCCCCGAGTGCCGGATACGCAGTATTTT
CASSYPRVPDTQYF
>-|TRBD1|TRBJ2-5|TRBV6-5
TGTGCCAGCAGCCCGGGGACAGGAAGGGGTGAGACCCAGTACTTC
CASSPGTGRGETQYF
>few|TRBD1|TRBJ2-5|TRBV14
TGTGCCAGCAGCGGGGGACAGGGAGAGACCCAGTACTTC
CASSGGQGETQYF
>few|-|TRBJ1-1|TRBV29-1
TGCAGCGTTGGGGCAGGTAACACTGAAGCTTTCTTT
CSVGAGNTEAFF
>-|-|TRBJ1-6|TRBV27
TGTGCCAGCAGAGGATCCCGGACAGCAAATTCACCCCTCCACTTT
CASRGSRTANSPLHF
>-|TRBD1|TRBJ1-5|TRBV27
TGTGCCAGCAGCCTTGGGACAGGACCGAATCAGCCCCAGCATTTT
CASSLGTGPNQPQHF
>few|TRBD2|TRBJ2-7|TRBV28
TGTGCCAGCAGCTGGGGACTAGCGGGATCCCAGGACTTC
CASSWGLAGSQDF
>-|-|TRBJ2-7|TRBV5-4
TGTGCCAGCAGCTTGGAGGGGGGGGTGCGCGAGCAGTACTTC
CASSLEGGVREQYF
>-|-|TRBJ2-2|TRBV7-2
TGTGCCAGCAGCTTTCACGAGGGCGGGGAGCTGTTTTTT
CASSFHEGGELFF
>few|-|TRBJ2-5|TRBV20-1
TGCAGTGCTGCCTATCAGACCCAGTACTTC
CSAAYQTQYF
>-|TRBD1|TRBJ1-4|TRBV30
TGTGCCTGGAGTACCGGGACAGATAATGAAAAACTGTTTTTT
CAWSTGTDNEKLFF
>-|-|TRBJ1-1|TRBV9
TGTGCCAGCAGCGTAGGTCGGGACACTGAAGCTTTCTTT
CASSVGRDTEAFF